The 15 T cell receptor beta chains listed next were all sequenced from one sample in a study of blood T cell repertoires in COVID-19. Sequencing used immunoSEQ multiplex PCR; TCRdb keeps in-frame clones, though not all of them. In the table there are 250,000 to 350,000 clones, roughly nine tenths of which are singletons. The material sequenced was peripheral blood. These receptors were collected from a woman in her forties or fifties who had recovered from COVID-19.

This clone was recorded once. The CDR3 region is CAWTLSGELFF. The CDR3 DNA reads as TGTGCCTGGACCCTTTCCGGGGAGCTGTTTTTT. The chain employs TRBV30 and TRBJ2-2; unclear D gene. Germline V gives CDR1 GTSNPN, CDR2 SVGIG (reference sequence). The CDR3 contains 11 residues. V gave up 4 bases and J gave up 6 bases, with 6 bases separating them.

V gene TRBV30 combines with J gene TRBJ1-4; TRBD1 matches 7 bases. The CDR3 loop spans 15 amino acids. V gave up 0 bases and J gave up 4 bases; unmatched junction bases: 5. Looked up from germline, CDR1 is GTSNPN and CDR2 is SVGIG (reference sequence). In nucleotides, the CDR3 is TGTGCCTGGAGTGTCCTGGGACAGTTTAATGAAAAACTGTTTTTT. It specifies CAWSVLGQFNEKLFF.

The rearrangement links TRBV20-1 to TRBJ1-1; no reliable D call. V lost 3 bases to trimming and J lost 3 bases, with 5 bases between them. The CDR3 covers 11 residues. Looked up from germline, CDR1 is DFQATT and CDR2 is SNEGSKA (reference sequence). Written as DNA, the CDR3 is TGCAGTGCTAGTTCATACACTGAAGCTTTCTTT. Amino acid sequence: CSASSYTEAFF.

The V gene is TRBV19, the J gene TRBJ1-1; TRBD1 is a possible D gene (5 bases). In germline, CDR1 is LNHDA, CDR2 SQIVND (reference sequence). The V end was cut by 5 bases, the J end by 11 bases, with 24 bases between. The CDR3 spans 15 residues. CDR3 loop: CASSDPAGSALWAFF. DNA for the CDR3: TGTGCCAGTAGTGACCCGGCAGGGTCCGCTCTTTGGGCTTTCTTT.

The genes are TRBV7-9 and TRBJ2-1, with D maybe TRBD1 (6 bases). Germline-derived CDR1 and CDR2 are SEHNR and FQNEAQ (reference sequence). V lost 1 base to trimming and J lost 6 bases, with 16 bases between them. CDR3 length: 16 residues. For the CDR3, the DNA is TGTGCCAGCAGCTTAGAATTCCAGGGGCAAGGCAATGAGCAGTTCTTC. Translated, it gives CASSLEFQGQGNEQFF.

The V gene is TRBV29-1, the J gene TRBJ1-3; D is unclear. Germline V gene lookup returns CDR1 SQVTM and CDR2 ANQGSEA. The CDR3 is 11 residues long. Trimming took 4 bases from V and 8 from J, leaving 9 bases between them. The CDR3 nucleotides are TGCAGCGTTGGAGGGAGGGACACCATATATTTT. The encoded protein is CSVGGRDTIYF.

The chain links TRBV12-3 or TRBV12-4 to TRBJ1-1; a possible D gene is TRBD1 (6 bases). The CDR3 sequence is 12 residues long. V was clipped by 5 bases and J by 5 bases, with 9 bases between them. The chain's CDR3 is CASSKQGTEAFF. CDR3 nucleotide sequence: TGTGCCAGCAGTAAACAGGGAACTGAAGCTTTCTTT.

This sequence joins TRBV27 and TRBJ1-1; 8 bases align to TRBD1. Germline trimming cut 7 bases from V and 5 bases from J; bases unmatched to any gene: 9. The CDR3 sequence is 14 residues long. Germline V gene lookup returns CDR1 MNHEY and CDR2 SMNVEV (reference sequence). CDR3 sequence reads: CASKLGQVKTEAFF. DNA for the CDR3: TGTGCCAGCAAACTGGGACAGGTAAAGACTGAAGCTTTCTTT.

The genes are TRBV7-2 and TRBJ2-7; D may be TRBD2 (7 bases). The CDR3 contains 14 residues. Germline assignment: CDR1 SGHTA and CDR2 FQGNSA. V shed 5 bases and J shed 6 bases, with 17 bases lying between them. CDR3 sequence: CASSHRAGEGEQYF. The CDR3 DNA reads as TGTGCCAGCAGCCACAGGGCGGGAGAAGGCGAGCAGTACTTC.

The J gene is TRBJ1-2, the V gene TRBV7-2; 9 bases map to TRBD1. The V segment lost 4 bases and the J segment 6 bases; nucleotides outside the gene matches: 15. Germline V gene sequence: CDR1 SGHTA, CDR2 FQGNSA. This CDR3 is built from 17 residues. CDR3 loop: CASSSGGWDRVGHGYTF. The DNA for the CDR3 is TGTGCCAGCAGCTCGGGGGGATGGGACAGGGTAGGGCATGGCTACACCTTC.

V usage is TRBV11-2 and J usage is TRBJ1-2, with D maybe TRBD1 (6 bases). CDR3 size: 17 residues. Germline CDR1 is SGHAT and CDR2 is FQNNGV. V was clipped by 4 bases and J by 4 bases, with 22 bases between them. CDR3 region: CASSSNRDTGTTYGYTF. The CDR3 DNA is TGTGCCAGCAGCTCTAACCGTGATACCGGGACAACCTATGGCTACACCTTC.

This chain connects TRBV11-1 to TRBJ2-5, with 9 positions matching TRBD1. The CDR3 consists of 18 residues. CDR1 is SGHAT and CDR2 is FQDESV in the germline V gene (reference sequence). Trimming at V came to 0 bases and at J to 3 bases, leaving 11 bases not matched to a gene. The CDR3 DNA reads as TGTGCCAGCAGCTTAGCGCGAGCCGGGGACAGGGCCAAAGAGACCCAGTACTTC. Translated: CASSLARAGDRAKETQYF.

The chain employs TRBV6-2 or TRBV6-3 and TRBJ2-1, with no clear D. This CDR3 comprises 15 residues. Trimming pared 2 bases from V and 3 bases from J, leaving 11 bases between. Germline CDR1 MNHEY, CDR2 SVGEGT. The CDR3 region is CASSYARSGYNEQFF. CDR3 sequence (DNA): TGTGCCAGCAGTTACGCGAGGTCCGGCTACAATGAGCAGTTCTTC.

V and J are TRBV19 and TRBJ2-1, with D possibly being TRBD1 (5 bases). The CDR3 has 13 residues. Germline-derived CDR1 and CDR2 are LNHDA and SQIVND (reference sequence). Trimming removed 3 bases at V and 9 bases at J, with 12 bases between. The CDR3 is CASSIKGWGEQFF. The DNA of the CDR3 is TGTGCCAGTAGTATTAAGGGGTGGGGTGAGCAGTTCTTC.

V and J are TRBV7-8 and TRBJ1-1; D gene ambiguous. The CDR3 contains 13 residues. V lost 6 bases to trimming and J lost 2 bases, with 10 bases between them. In germline, CDR1 is SGHVS, CDR2 FQNEAQ. Written as DNA, the CDR3 is TGTGCCAGCAGTCCCCCCTCTAACACTGAAGCTTTCTTT. Residues: CASSPPSNTEAFF.